The clone carrying this TCR beta chain came up a few times. Its target is unknown. The data derive from a study of cytomegalovirus exposure and HLA in healthy donors. On the study more broadly: A prior study identified just under 120 million unique TCR beta sequences from roughly 170 million T cells. Early on, a data release was issued that held roughly 84 million unique TCRs from HLA-typed donors. Study results and caveats: Later work found most CMV-associated TCR beta chains apparently HLA-restricted.

PCR employed 60 Vbeta and 13 Jbeta primers. Profiling relied on immunoSEQ multiplex PCR, and the TCRdb table lists in-frame clones only, not all of them. The sample consists of about 100,000 clones, roughly a tenth of them appearing once. CDR3 length: 12 amino acids. Material for sequencing was PBMCs. The receptor was derived from a man aged 40-49 years in good health and CMV-seropositive. The chain combines TRBV21-1 with TRBJ2-3; the table's D call, TRBD2, was not checked against the DNA. TRBV21-1 is described as a pseudogene. CDR3 sequence (DNA): TGTGCCAGCAGATTAGCGGGAGCCGCCGAGTATTTT. It translates to CASRLAGAAEYF.